The 27 T cell receptor beta chains in this list originate from one sample, sequenced in a study of blood T cell repertoires in COVID-19. The method was immunoSEQ multiplex PCR; TCRdb's version includes in-frame clones alone and lacks a portion of them. The sample has 20,000 to 30,000 clones; over 85% are singletons. The source material was peripheral blood. The receptors stem from a human donor in a cohort sampled during active COVID-19.

The CDR3 region is CASSKIPQGRWGGELFF. Written as DNA, the CDR3 is TGTGCCAGCAGCAAGATACCACAGGGGCGGTGGGGCGGGGAGCTGTTTTTT. The chain couples TRBV7-6 to TRBJ2-2; 7 nucleotides line up with TRBD1. Per the germline V gene, CDR1 is SGHVS and CDR2 is FNYEAQ. V dropped 5 bases and J dropped 7; count of bases not matched to a gene: 16. The CDR3 sequence is 17 residues long.

V is TRBV18 and J is TRBJ1-1; weak D call: TRBD1 (5 bases). The V gene lost 6 bases and the J gene lost 5 bases, with 16 bases spanning the gap. The germline V gene encodes CDR1 KGHSH and CDR2 LQKENI. CDR3 size: 14 residues. The CDR3 region is CASSRQGSGTEAFF. CDR3 DNA: TGTGCCAGCTCGCGCCAGGGTTCGGGTACTGAAGCTTTCTTT.

This chain uses TRBV7-2 with TRBJ2-1; TRBD2 aligns across 7 bases. The ends lost 3 bases at V and 2 bases at J; junction bases unmatched: 4. The CDR3 consists of 15 residues. Germline values: CDR1 SGHTA, CDR2 FQGNSA. This chain's CDR3 is CASSLASGTYNEQFF. The CDR3, as DNA: TGTGCCAGCAGCTTGGCTAGCGGAACCTACAATGAGCAGTTCTTC. The variable domain in full, completed from reference TRBV7-2 and TRBJ2-1, reads GAGVSQSPSNKVTEKGKDVELRCDPISGHTALYWYRQSLGQGLEFLIYFQGNSAPDKSGLPSDRFSAERTGGSVSTLTIQRTQQEDSAVYLCASSLASGTYNEQFFGPGTRLTVL.

The chain combines TRBV28 with TRBJ1-1; 9 bases map to TRBD1. This CDR3 spans 15 amino acids. Germline CDR1 is MDHEN and CDR2 is SYDVKM. V shed 5 bases and J 4 bases; nucleotides not matched to a gene: 8. The CDR3 loop is CASSVTGGRVTEAFF. The CDR3 DNA is TGTGCCAGCAGTGTAACAGGGGGCCGGGTCACTGAAGCTTTCTTT. Together with reference TRBV28 and TRBJ1-1, the CDR3 gives the full variable domain: DVKVTQSSRYLVKRTGEKVFLECVQDMDHENMFWYRQDPGLGLRLIYFSYDVKMKEKGDIPEGYSVSREKKERFSLILESASTNQTSMYLCASSVTGGRVTEAFFGQGTRLTVV.

The V call is TRBV30, the J call TRBJ2-5; 9 bases are shared with TRBD2. Losses at the gene ends were 5 bases for V and 1 base for J; bases not matched to a gene: 11. Germline lookup yields CDR1 GTSNPN and CDR2 SVGIG (reference sequence). This CDR3 has 16 amino acids. This CDR3 is CAWGGRTSAFQETQYF. The CDR3 nucleotides are TGTGCCTGGGGGGGGCGGACTAGCGCTTTCCAAGAGACCCAGTACTTC.

This chain connects TRBV24-1 to TRBJ1-5, with 8 bases fitting TRBD1. CDR1 and CDR2 (germline): KGHDR, SFDVKD. The junction had 5 bases not matched to a gene; V was cut back by 9 bases and J by 2 bases. This CDR3 has 14 residues. The CDR3 is CATPGGLGNQPQHF. In nucleotides, the CDR3 is TGTGCCACCCCAGGGGGCCTAGGCAATCAGCCCCAGCATTTT.

CDR3 coding DNA: TGTGCCAGCAGCCAAGGGACTAGCGGGAGAGGTAGGGAGCAGTTCTTC. The encoded protein is CASSQGTSGRGREQFF. The chain links TRBV3-1 (or the pseudogene TRBV3-2) to TRBJ2-1, with 13 bases identical to TRBD2. V shed 1 base and J 10 bases; nucleotides not matched to a gene: 7. Germline lookup yields CDR1 LGHDT and CDR2 YNNKEL (reference sequence). The CDR3 has 16 amino acids.

The DNA of the CDR3 is TGTGCCAGCCGAGGCATGGGCGGGGACTACGAGCAGTACTTC. Protein: CASRGMGGDYEQYF. The chain has TRBV6-5 and TRBJ2-7; tentatively, D is TRBD2 (6 bases). CDR1 is MNHEY, CDR2 SVGAGI, per germline. Trimming stripped 8 bases from V and 3 bases from J, with 17 bases between. This CDR3 comprises 14 residues.

This sequence joins TRBV27 and TRBJ2-3; weak D call: TRBD2 (5 bases). Trimming took 0 bases from V and 6 from J, leaving 7 bases between them. The V gene's germline CDR1 is MNHEY and CDR2 SMNVEV (reference sequence). This CDR3 has 13 amino acids. CDR3 sequence reads: CASSLSRADTQYF. The CDR3 bases are TGTGCCAGCAGTTTATCGAGGGCTGATACGCAGTATTTT.

This chain joins TRBV19 and TRBJ1-3; perhaps TRBD1 as D (5 bases). CDR1 is LNHDA and CDR2 is SQIVND in the germline V gene (reference sequence). The CDR3 runs to 16 residues. Trimming shortened V by 3 bases and J by 0 bases, and 12 bases separated the two germline ends. The CDR3 sequence is CASSIRQQFSGNTIYF. The CDR3 DNA reads TGTGCCAGTAGTATCCGACAGCAATTCTCTGGAAACACCATATATTTT.

The chain combines TRBV5-4 with TRBJ1-3; 9 positions match TRBD1. The germline V gene encodes CDR1 SGHNT and CDR2 YYREEE (reference sequence). The CDR3 contains 19 residues. With V trimmed by 1 base and J by 1 base, 12 bases remained unmatched. This CDR3 is CASSLQVGGQGSSGNTIYF. CDR3 DNA sequence: TGTGCCAGCAGCTTGCAGGTCGGGGGACAGGGATCGTCTGGAAACACCATATATTTT.

The V gene is TRBV10-3, the J gene TRBJ1-5, with TRBD1 as a possible D gene (6 bases). The V end lost 4 bases, the J end lost 4 bases, and 8 bases lay between the germline ends. Looked up from germline, CDR1 is ENHRY and CDR2 is SYGVKD. The CDR3 runs to 13 residues. CDR3 sequence reads: CAISGDNNQPQHF. In nucleotides, the CDR3 is TGTGCCATCAGTGGGGACAATAATCAGCCCCAGCATTTT.

The V gene is TRBV5-1, the J gene TRBJ1-2, with D perhaps matching TRBD1 (5 bases). V shed 5 bases and J shed 5 bases, with 22 bases lying between them. Germline CDR1 SGHRS, CDR2 YFSETQ. The CDR3 spans 16 residues. CDR3 residues: CASSWDASGVSYGYTF. CDR3 coding DNA: TGCGCCAGCAGTTGGGACGCCAGCGGGGTCTCTTATGGCTACACCTTC.

This chain uses TRBV30 with TRBJ2-3, with 8 bases fitting TRBD2. Germline V gene sequence: CDR1 GTSNPN, CDR2 SVGIG (reference sequence). This CDR3 is built from 16 residues. The junction had 9 bases not matched to a gene; V was cut back by 0 bases and J by 4 bases. Written as DNA, the CDR3 is TGTGCCTGGAGTGTACCTGGTAGCGGGATAGCAGATACGCAGTATTTT. Its translation is CAWSVPGSGIADTQYF. The complete variable domain, with remaining parts taken from reference TRBV30 and TRBJ2-3, reads SQTIHQWPATLVQPVGSPLSLECTVEGTSNPNLYWYRQAAGRGLQLLFYSVGIGQISSEVPQNLSASRPQDRQFILSSKKLLLSDSGFYLCAWSVPGSGIADTQYFGPGTRLTVL.

This clone appeared once. V and J are TRBV18 and TRBJ2-7, with a tentative D call TRBD2 (6 bases). V lost 5 bases to trimming and J lost 2 bases, with 16 bases between them. This CDR3 region has 15 residues. Germline CDR1 KGHSH, CDR2 LQKENI. The CDR3 sequence: CASSTEAGLTYEQYF. Written as DNA, the CDR3 is TGTGCCAGCTCAACAGAAGCGGGTCTAACCTACGAGCAGTACTTC.

This clone appeared a few times. V usage is TRBV9 and J usage is TRBJ2-7, with D possibly matching TRBD2 (6 bases). The CDR3 has 15 residues. CDR1 SGDLS and CDR2 YYNGEE come from the germline V gene. Trimming stripped 0 bases from V and 0 bases from J, with 10 bases between. CDR3 sequence: CASSVGDSGSYEQYF. DNA for the CDR3: TGTGCCAGCAGCGTAGGCGATAGCGGCTCCTACGAGCAGTACTTC.

This clone has more than one count but fewer than ten. The rearrangement joins TRBV20-1 to TRBJ1-5; D gene unclear. Trimming took off 3 bases at V and 0 bases at J, with 12 bases between the two ends. The CDR3 covers 15 residues. Germline loops: CDR1 DFQATT, CDR2 SNEGSKA (reference sequence). This CDR3 reads CSASEGPYSNQPQHF. The CDR3 coding sequence is TGCAGTGCTAGTGAGGGCCCATATAGCAATCAGCCCCAGCATTTT.

The rearrangement links TRBV27 to TRBJ2-7, with D perhaps TRBD2 (5 bases). The CDR3 contains 15 residues. V was trimmed by 3 bases and J by 4 bases, leaving 16 bases between them. Germline V gives CDR1 MNHEY, CDR2 SMNVEV (reference sequence). The CDR3 region is CASSLVRPPGYEQYF. In DNA form, the CDR3 reads TGTGCCAGCAGTTTGGTAAGGCCGCCGGGGTACGAGCAGTACTTC.

V and J are TRBV18 and TRBJ2-3; TRBD2 aligns across 12 bases. The V gene's germline CDR1 is KGHSH and CDR2 LQKENI. The V and J ends lost 5 bases and 5 bases, in that order; junction bases with no gene match: 2. This CDR3 is built from 14 residues. CDR3 coding DNA: TGTGCCAGCTCATTGGGACTAGCGGGAGATACGCAGTATTTT. This gives the protein CASSLGLAGDTQYF.

As DNA, the CDR3 is TGTGCCAGCAGCTCATCCTTATATGGGGTAGCGGATCAGCCCCAGCATTTT. It encodes CASSSSLYGVADQPQHF. This sequence joins TRBV7-8 and TRBJ1-5, with no clear D. The length of the CDR3 is 17 residues. CDR1 and CDR2 (germline): SGHVS, FQNEAQ. With 4 bases removed from V and 5 bases from J, the gap between germline ends came to 21 bases.

CDR3 region: CASSSFVGQGEKRAYNEQFF. The DNA for the CDR3 is TGTGCCAGCAGTTCCTTCGTAGGACAGGGAGAAAAAAGGGCCTACAATGAGCAGTTCTTC. This chain joins TRBV28 and TRBJ2-1; 8 bases map to TRBD1. The CDR3 contains 20 residues. The V gene end was trimmed by 4 bases and the J gene end by 2 bases; junction bases not matched to a gene: 19. CDR1 and CDR2 from the germline V gene are MDHEN and SYDVKM.

The rearrangement joins TRBV9 to TRBJ1-2; possible D gene TRBD1, 5 bases. This CDR3 contains 13 residues. V lost 0 bases and J lost 4, with 7 bases in between. Germline-derived CDR1 and CDR2 are SGDLS and YYNGEE. CDR3 residues: CASSVARGYGYTF. The CDR3 nucleotides read TGTGCCAGCAGCGTAGCTAGGGGCTATGGCTACACCTTC.

The V gene is TRBV7-2, the J gene TRBJ2-5; 8 bases match TRBD2. V shed 5 bases, J shed 1 base, and the junction held 6 bases outside the gene matches. CDR3 length: 15 amino acids. Germline V gene sequence: CDR1 SGHTA, CDR2 FQGNSA. The CDR3 is CASSPRAGAQETQYF. Written as DNA, the CDR3 is TGTGCCAGCAGCCCACGAGCGGGGGCCCAAGAGACCCAGTACTTC.

V and J are TRBV6-5 and TRBJ1-2; 9 bases map to TRBD1. The length of the CDR3 is 15 residues. Germline V gene data show CDR1 as MNHEY and CDR2 as SVGAGI. V lost 6 bases and J lost 4; bases outside the gene matches: 9. The CDR3 protein is CASSLDRGFSYGYTF. DNA of the CDR3: TGTGCCAGCAGCCTAGACAGGGGGTTTAGCTATGGCTACACCTTC.

The chain combines TRBV11-3 with TRBJ2-3, with D perhaps matching TRBD2 (5 bases). Germline CDR1 reads SGHNT; CDR2 reads YENEEA. Trimming took 5 bases from V and 2 from J, leaving 14 bases between them. The CDR3 loop spans 15 amino acids. CDR3 DNA: TGTGCCAGCAGCCCACTAGGATACTACACAGATACGCAGTATTTT. It specifies CASSPLGYYTDTQYF. Combining the CDR3 with reference TRBV11-3 and TRBJ2-3 gives the whole variable domain EAGVVQSPRYKIIEKKQPVAFWCNPISGHNTLYWYLQNLGQGPELLIRYENEEAVDDSQLPKDRFSAERLKGVDSTLKIQPAELGDSAVYLCASSPLGYYTDTQYFGPGTRLTVL.

The chain couples TRBV29-1 to TRBJ2-3; TRBD2 agrees at 13 bases. The germline V gene has CDR1 SQVTM and CDR2 ANQGSEA. V shed 5 bases and J 2 bases; nucleotides not matched to a gene: 13. This CDR3 region has 18 residues. CDR3: CSVQRWTSGRLITDTQYF. CDR3 coding DNA: TGCAGCGTTCAACGGTGGACTAGCGGGAGACTAATCACAGATACGCAGTATTTT.

The chain has TRBV28 and TRBJ1-5; 7 bases agree with TRBD1. The CDR3 length is 14 residues. Germline V gives CDR1 MDHEN, CDR2 SYDVKM. V lost 7 bases, J lost 4 bases, and 7 bases stayed unmatched. The CDR3, as DNA: TGTGCCAGCACCGCGGGACAGACAAATCAGCCCCAGCATTTT. Its protein is CASTAGQTNQPQHF.